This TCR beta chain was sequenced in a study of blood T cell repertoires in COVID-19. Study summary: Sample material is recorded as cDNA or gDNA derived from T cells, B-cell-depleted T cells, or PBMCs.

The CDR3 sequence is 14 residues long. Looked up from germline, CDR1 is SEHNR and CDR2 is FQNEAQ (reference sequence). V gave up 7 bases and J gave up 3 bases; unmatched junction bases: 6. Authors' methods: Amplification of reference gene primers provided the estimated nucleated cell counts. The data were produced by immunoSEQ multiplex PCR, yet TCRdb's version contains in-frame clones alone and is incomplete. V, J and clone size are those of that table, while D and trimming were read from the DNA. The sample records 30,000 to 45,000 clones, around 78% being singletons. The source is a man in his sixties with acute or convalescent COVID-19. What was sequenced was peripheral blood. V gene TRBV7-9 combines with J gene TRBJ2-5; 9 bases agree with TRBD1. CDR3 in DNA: TGTGCCAGCACCCCGGGACAGGGAGAAGAGACCCAGTACTTC. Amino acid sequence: CASTPGQGEETQYF.